This entry concerns a single T cell receptor (beta chain). The antigen is not known. The data belong to a study of untreated major depressive disorder. General observations from the study: Differences in TRBV25-01 and TRBV02-01 usage did not reach significance. All top five TRBV05-01 clones per subject were private clones.

Controls lacked current or lifetime mood disorder and scored 5 or less on depressive symptoms. The assay was immunoSEQ multiplex PCR, and TCRdb's table has in-frame clones only and misses some. The top ten hold 5% to 5.5% of the sample, which has over 20,000 clones, about 89% seen once. This CDR3 spans 15 amino acids. The germline V gene encodes CDR1 MDHEN and CDR2 SYDVKM. V shed 6 bases and J shed 0 bases, with 9 bases lying between them. Source material: CD4+ T cells from PBMCs. The chain couples TRBV28 to TRBJ1-6, with D perhaps TRBD1 (5 bases). The clonotype comes from a woman aged 25 to 39 in good health. CDR3 sequence: CASRRQSSYNSPLHF. In nucleotides, the CDR3 is TGTGCCAGCAGACGACAGAGCTCCTATAATTCACCCCTCCACTTT.